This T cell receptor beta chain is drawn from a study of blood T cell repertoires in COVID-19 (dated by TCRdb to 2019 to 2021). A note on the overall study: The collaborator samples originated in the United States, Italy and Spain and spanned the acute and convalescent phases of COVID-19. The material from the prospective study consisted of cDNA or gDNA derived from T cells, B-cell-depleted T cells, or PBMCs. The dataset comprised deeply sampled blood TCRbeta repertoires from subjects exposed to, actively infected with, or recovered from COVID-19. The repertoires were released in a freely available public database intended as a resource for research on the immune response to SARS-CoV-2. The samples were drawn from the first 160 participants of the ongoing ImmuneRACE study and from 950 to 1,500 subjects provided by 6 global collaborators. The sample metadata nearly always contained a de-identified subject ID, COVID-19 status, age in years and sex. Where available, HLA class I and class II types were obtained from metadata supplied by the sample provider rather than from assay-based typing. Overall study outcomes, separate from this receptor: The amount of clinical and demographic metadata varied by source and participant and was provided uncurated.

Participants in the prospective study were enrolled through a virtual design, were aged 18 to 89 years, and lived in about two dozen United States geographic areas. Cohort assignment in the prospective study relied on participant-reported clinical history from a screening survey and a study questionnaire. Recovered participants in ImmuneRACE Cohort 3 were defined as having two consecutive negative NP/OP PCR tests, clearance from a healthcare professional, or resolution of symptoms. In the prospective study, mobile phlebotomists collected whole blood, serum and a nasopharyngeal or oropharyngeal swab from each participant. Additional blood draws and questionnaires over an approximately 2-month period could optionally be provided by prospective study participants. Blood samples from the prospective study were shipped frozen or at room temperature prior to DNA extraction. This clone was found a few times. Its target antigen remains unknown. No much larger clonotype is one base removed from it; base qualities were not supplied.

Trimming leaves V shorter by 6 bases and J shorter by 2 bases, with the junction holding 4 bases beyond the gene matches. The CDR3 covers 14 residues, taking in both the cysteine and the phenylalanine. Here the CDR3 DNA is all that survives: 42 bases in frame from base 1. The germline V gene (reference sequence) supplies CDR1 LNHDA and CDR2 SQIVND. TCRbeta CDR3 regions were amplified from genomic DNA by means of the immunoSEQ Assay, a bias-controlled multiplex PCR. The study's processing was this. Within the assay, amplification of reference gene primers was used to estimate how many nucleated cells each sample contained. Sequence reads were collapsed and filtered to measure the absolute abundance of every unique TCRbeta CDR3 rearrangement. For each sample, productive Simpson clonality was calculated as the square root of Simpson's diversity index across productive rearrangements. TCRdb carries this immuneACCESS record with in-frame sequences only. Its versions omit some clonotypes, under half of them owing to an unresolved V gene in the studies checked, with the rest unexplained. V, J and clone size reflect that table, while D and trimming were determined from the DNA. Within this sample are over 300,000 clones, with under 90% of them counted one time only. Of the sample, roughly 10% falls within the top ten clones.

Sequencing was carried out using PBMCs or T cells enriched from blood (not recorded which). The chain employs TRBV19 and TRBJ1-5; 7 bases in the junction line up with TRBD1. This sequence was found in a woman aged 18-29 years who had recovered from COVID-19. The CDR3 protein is CASSQDRGNQPQHF. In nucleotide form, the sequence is TGTGCCAGTAGCCAAGACAGGGGCAATCAGCCCCAGCATTTT. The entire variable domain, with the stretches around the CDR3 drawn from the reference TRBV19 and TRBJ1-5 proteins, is DGGITQSPKYLFRKEGQNVTLSCEQNLNHDAMYWYRQDPGQGLRLIYYSQIVNDFQKGDIAEGYSVSREKKESFPLTVTSAQKNPTAFYLCASSQDRGNQPQHFGDGTRLSIL.